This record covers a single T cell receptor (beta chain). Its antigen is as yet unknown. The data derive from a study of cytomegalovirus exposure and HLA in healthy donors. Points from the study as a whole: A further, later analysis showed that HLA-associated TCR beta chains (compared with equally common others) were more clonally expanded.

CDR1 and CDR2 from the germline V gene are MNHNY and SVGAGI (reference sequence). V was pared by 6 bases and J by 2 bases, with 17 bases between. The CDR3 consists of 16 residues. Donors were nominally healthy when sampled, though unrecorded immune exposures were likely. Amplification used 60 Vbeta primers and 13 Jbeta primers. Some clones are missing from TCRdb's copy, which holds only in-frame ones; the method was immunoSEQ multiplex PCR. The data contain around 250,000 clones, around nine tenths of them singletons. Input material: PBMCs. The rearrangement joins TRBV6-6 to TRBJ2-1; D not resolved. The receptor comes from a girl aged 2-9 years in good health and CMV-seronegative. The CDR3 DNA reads TGTGCCAGCAGCTCCTCACGAGCGACCCCCTACAATGAGCAGTTCTTC. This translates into CASSSSRATPYNEQFF.